This T cell receptor beta chain stems from a study of graft-versus-host responses after intestinal transplantation. The germline gives CDR1 SGHNT, CDR2 YYREEE (reference sequence). This CDR3 spans 11 amino acids. Trimming stripped 4 bases from V and 7 bases from J, with 9 bases between. The study's findings and limits: Peak levels of circulating GvH clones tracked with early post-transplant HvG declines. Among recipient marrow samples, GvH clones were found; some appeared first in ileum or blood.

TCRdb's copy holds only in-frame clones and misses some; the assay was immunoSEQ multiplex PCR. The sample lists under 130,000 clones; 90% to 95% were seen once. As concerns this clone: Its antigen is not known.

The chain employs TRBV5-4 and TRBJ2-7; D is possibly TRBD2 (5 bases). The TCR comes from a human donor who received an intestinal transplant. This specimen consisted of unstimulated CD8+ T cells sorted from spleen or lymph node cells, obtained before intestinal transplant. The CDR3 loop is CASSDRGEQYF. The CDR3 nucleotides read TGTGCCAGCAGCGATCGGGGTGAGCAGTACTTC.